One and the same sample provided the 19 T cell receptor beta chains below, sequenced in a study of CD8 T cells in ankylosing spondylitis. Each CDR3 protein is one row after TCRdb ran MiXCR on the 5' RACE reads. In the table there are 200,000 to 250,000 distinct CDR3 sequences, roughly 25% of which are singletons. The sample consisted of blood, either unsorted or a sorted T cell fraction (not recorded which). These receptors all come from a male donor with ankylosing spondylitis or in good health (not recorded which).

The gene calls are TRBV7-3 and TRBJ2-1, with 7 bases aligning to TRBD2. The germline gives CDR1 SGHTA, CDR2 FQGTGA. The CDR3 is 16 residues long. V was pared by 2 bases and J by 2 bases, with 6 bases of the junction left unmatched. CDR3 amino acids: CASSLRGEVTYNEQFF. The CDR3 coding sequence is TGTGCCAGCAGCTTACGGGGGGAGGTAACCTACAATGAGCAGTTCTTC.

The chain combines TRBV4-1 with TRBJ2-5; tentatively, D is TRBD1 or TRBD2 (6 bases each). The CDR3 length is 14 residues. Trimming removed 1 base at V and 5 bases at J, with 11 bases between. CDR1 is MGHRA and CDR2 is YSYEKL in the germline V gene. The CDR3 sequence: CASSQVQGGETQYF. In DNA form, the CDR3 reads TGCGCCAGCAGCCAAGTACAAGGGGGGGAGACCCAGTACTTC.

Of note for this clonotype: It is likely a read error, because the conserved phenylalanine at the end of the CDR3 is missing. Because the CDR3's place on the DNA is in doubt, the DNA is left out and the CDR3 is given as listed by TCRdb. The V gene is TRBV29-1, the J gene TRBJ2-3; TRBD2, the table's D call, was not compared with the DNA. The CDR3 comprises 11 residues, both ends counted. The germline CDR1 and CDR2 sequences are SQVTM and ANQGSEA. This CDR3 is CSVDVVGTRPS.

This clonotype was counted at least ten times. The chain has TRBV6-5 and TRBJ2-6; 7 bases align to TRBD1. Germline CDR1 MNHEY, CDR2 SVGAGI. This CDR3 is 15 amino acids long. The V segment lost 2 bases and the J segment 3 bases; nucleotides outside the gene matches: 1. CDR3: CASSYRGRGANVLTF. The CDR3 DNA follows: TGTGCCAGCAGTTACAGGGGGCGTGGGGCCAACGTCCTGACTTTC.

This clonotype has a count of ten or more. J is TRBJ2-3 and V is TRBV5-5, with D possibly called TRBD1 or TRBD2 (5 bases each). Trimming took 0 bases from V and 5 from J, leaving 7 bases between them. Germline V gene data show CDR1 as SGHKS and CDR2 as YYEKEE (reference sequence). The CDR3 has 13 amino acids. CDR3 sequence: CASSLGDGDTQYF. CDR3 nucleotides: TGTGCCAGCAGCTTGGGGGACGGAGATACGCAGTATTTT.

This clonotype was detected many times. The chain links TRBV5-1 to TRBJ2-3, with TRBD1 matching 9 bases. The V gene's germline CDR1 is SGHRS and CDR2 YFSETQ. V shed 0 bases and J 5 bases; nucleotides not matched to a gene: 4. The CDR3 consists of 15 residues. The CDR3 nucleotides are TGCGCCAGCAGCTTGGATCCGGGACAGGGAGATACGCAGTATTTT. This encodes CASSLDPGQGDTQYF.

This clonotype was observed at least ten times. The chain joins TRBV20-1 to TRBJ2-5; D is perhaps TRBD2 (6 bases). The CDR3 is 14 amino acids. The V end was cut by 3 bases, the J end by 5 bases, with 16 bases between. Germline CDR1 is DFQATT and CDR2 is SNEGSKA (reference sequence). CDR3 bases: TGCAGTGCTAGCGGCCCTAGCGTCGGTGAGACCCAGTACTTC. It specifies CSASGPSVGETQYF.

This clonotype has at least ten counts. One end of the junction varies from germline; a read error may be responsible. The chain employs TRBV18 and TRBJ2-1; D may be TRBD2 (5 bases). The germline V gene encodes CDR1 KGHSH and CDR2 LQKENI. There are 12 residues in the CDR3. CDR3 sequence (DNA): TGTGCCAGCTCACGAACAGAGGGATTCGAAATCTTC. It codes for CASSRTEGFEIF.

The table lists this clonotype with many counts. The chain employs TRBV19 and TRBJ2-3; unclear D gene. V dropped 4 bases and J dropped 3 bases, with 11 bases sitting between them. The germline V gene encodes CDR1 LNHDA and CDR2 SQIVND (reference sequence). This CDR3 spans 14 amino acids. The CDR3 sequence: CASSRGGRTDTQYF. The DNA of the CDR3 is TGTGCCAGTAGTAGAGGCGGACGAACAGATACGCAGTATTTT.

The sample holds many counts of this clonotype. The CDR3 sequence: CASSYRVGRDAGELFF. The CDR3 DNA is TGTGCCAGCAGCTACCGAGTGGGCAGGGATGCCGGGGAGCTGTTTTTT. V is TRBV3-1 and J is TRBJ2-2, with a weak D call TRBD1 (5 bases). Germline CDR1 and CDR2: LGHDT and YNNKEL (reference sequence). The V gene lost 5 bases and the J gene lost 6 bases, with 19 bases spanning the gap. This CDR3 has 16 amino acids.

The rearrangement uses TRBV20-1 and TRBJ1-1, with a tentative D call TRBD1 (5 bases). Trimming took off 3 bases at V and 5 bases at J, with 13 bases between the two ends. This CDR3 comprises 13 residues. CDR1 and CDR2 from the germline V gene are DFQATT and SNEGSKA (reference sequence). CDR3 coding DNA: TGCAGTGCTAGTACGGGACCCAAGACTGAAGCTTTCTTT. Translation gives CSASTGPKTEAFF.

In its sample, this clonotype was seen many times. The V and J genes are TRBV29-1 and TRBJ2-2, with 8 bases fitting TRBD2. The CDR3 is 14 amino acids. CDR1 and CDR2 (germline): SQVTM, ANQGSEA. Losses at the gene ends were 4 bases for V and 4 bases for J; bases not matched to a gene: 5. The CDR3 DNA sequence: TGCAGCGTTGGGGTGCTAGCGGGCACCGGGGAGCTGTTTTTT. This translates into CSVGVLAGTGELFF.

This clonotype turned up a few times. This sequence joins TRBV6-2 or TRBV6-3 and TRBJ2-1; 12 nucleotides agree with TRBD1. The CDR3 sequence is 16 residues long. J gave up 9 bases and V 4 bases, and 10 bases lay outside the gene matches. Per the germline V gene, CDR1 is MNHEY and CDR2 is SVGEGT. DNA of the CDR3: TGTGCCAGCAGTTTGGGGATTGGGACAGGGGGCGGTGAGCAGTTCTTC. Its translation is CASSLGIGTGGGEQFF.

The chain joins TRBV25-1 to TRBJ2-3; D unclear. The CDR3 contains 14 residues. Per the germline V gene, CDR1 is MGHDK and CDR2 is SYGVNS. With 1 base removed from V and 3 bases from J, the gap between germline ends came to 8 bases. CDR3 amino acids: CASSESLTTDTQYF. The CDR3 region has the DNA TGTGCCAGCAGTGAATCCCTTACGACAGATACGCAGTATTTT. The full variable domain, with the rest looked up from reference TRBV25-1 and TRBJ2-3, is EADIYQTPRYLVIGTGKKITLECSQTMGHDKMYWYQQDPGMELHLIHYSYGVNSTEKGDLSSESTVSRIRTEHFPLTLESARPSHTSQYLCASSESLTTDTQYFGPGTRLTVL.

This chain's CDR3 is CSGLRGGAKETQYF. CDR3 DNA sequence: TGCAGTGGGCTACGGGGAGGGGCCAAAGAGACCCAGTACTTC. The rearrangement uses TRBV20-1 and TRBJ2-5; 7 bases agree with TRBD2. Trimming at V came to 7 bases and at J to 3 bases, leaving 11 bases not matched to a gene. Germline-derived CDR1 and CDR2 are DFQATT and SNEGSKA (reference sequence). CDR3 length: 14 amino acids.

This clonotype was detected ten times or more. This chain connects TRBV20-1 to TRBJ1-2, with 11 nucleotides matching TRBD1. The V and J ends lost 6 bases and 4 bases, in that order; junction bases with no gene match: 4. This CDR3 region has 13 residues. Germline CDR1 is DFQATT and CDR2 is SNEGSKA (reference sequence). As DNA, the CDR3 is TGCAGTGCGGACAGGGGGCGAAGCTATGGCTACACCTTC. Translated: CSADRGRSYGYTF.

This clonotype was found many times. This chain's CDR3 is CSARQSGRETQYF. Written as DNA, the CDR3 is TGCAGTGCTAGACAAAGCGGGAGGGAGACCCAGTACTTC. The chain couples TRBV20-1 to TRBJ2-5; 9 positions match TRBD2. The CDR3 covers 13 residues. CDR1 and CDR2 (germline): DFQATT, SNEGSKA (reference sequence). V gave up 2 bases and J gave up 5 bases; unmatched junction bases: 3.

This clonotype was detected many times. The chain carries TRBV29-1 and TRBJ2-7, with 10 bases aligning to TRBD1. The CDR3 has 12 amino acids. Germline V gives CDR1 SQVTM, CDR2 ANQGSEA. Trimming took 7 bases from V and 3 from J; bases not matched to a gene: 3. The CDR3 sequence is CSGGDRGYEQYF. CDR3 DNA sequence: TGCAGCGGGGGGGACAGGGGCTACGAGCAGTACTTC.

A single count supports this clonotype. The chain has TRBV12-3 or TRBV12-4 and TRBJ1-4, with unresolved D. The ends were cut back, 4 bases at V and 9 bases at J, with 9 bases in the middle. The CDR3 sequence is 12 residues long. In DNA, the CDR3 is TGTGCCAGCAGTTCCCGACATCAAAAACTGTTTTTT. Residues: CASSSRHQKLFF.